This TCR beta chain was found in a study of identical twins (dated by TCRdb to 2016 to 2017). In the study overall: The study deep-sequenced TCR alpha and beta repertoires from monozygotic twins, unrelated adults of various ages and cord blood to test whether fetal clonotypes persist. Replicate twin experiments were performed at different times using different library preparation protocols to rule out contamination.

The CDR3 has 13 amino acids, counting the end cysteine and phenylalanine. The kept DNA is CDR3 alone, 39 bases in frame from the first base. For this chain, trimming is 4 bases at the V end and 5 bases at the J end, and the number of junction bases without a gene match is 6. CDR1 and CDR2 were assigned from the germline V gene as SQVTM and ANQGSEA. Details on this clonotype: Its recognized antigen is unknown. There are no base qualities to consult, and no much larger clone falls within one base.

Study-wide conclusions, independent of this receptor: Excess twin sharing in beta out-of-frame sequences was weaker because fewer shared sequences lowered the signal-to-noise ratio. Compared with coincidental sharing between unrelated individuals, out-of-frame TCR alpha sequences shared between twins had an excess of sequences with low generation probability. Fewer insertions were carried by abundant cord blood beta clonotypes, a similar but weaker trend appeared in young adult naive repertoires, and no such trend appeared in memory repertoires. Invariant T cells such as MAIT and iNKT could partly confound zero-insertion analyses, although diverse VJ usage argued against such confounding for most clonotypes. Because the same donors could not be followed over many years, the conclusions depended on cross-sectional statistical analysis. In monozygotic twins, out-of-frame TCR alpha sharing was systematically underestimated by recombination models, although the models agreed with sharing between unrelated individuals.

Library prep was done by 5' RACE. The listed sequencing device is Illumina HiSeq 2000. Template switching introduced a universal primer binding site; the final cDNA contained a unique molecular identifier, enabling accurate counting of TCR cDNA molecules. Specific primers in the conserved constant-segment region were used to synthesize first-strand cDNA for the TCR alpha and beta chains. To control for contamination, every cDNA library was double barcoded, receiving both a SMART-Mk sample barcode and Illumina barcodes. Two successive PCR steps introduced TruSeq adapter sequences along with Illumina sample barcodes. The Illumina HiSeq platform was used with custom primers to sequence TCR alpha and beta cDNA libraries. Per the authors' processing: MiGEC was used to process raw reads and extract unique molecular identifiers, and MiXCR was used to find CDR3 positions. Recombination models were inferred per individual with the repgenHMM and IGoR tools using an EM algorithm. Shared clonotype analysis was performed with the tcR package in R, normalizing sharing by the product of cloneset sizes. To study raw recombination free of thymic and clonal selection effects, out-of-frame nonproductive sequences were analyzed. Clones were called with MiXCR by TCRdb after fastp trimmed the public reads at Q25, and only in-frame beta chains were retained. Rows merge per CDR3 protein into single entries with the most common DNA and genes. TCRdb assigned the V and J calls; the authors' analysis was not used. The sample yields approximately 500,000 distinct CDR3 sequences; roughly 24% were counted once. The ten most abundant clones make up approximately 2.9% of the sample.

Every donor was a healthy Caucasian. Three pairs of female monozygotic twins, all aged roughly 18 to 29 years, were included in the twin cohort. CD4+ and CD8+ T cell populations were isolated with positive isolation kits from Invitrogen. Another study also made use of these data, one on T cells expressing NK-cell markers. As the second paper documents: In sorted CD3+CD56+NKG2C+, CD3+CD56+NKG2C- and CD3+CD56-NKG2C+ T-cell subsets from about 8 donors, TCR beta-chain repertoires were profiled. Of the eight sequenced donors, seven were found to be HCMV-seropositive and one was found to be HCMV-seronegative. To restrict sorting to alphabetaTCR-expressing T cells, an anti-gammadeltaTCR antibody was added in several experiments. In roughly 6 donors, the dominant CD3+CD56+NKG2C+ clonotypes ranked among the top 10 CD8+ clonotypes, making up roughly 1.0-7.0% of CD8+ T cells. Those dominant clonotypes were again the most abundant among CD3+CD56-NKG2C+ cells in a handful of donors, at roughly 25-65%. Whether the expanded NKG2C-expressing T cell clones were specific for HCMV antigens remained unclear. All eight donors whose samples were sequenced were randomly selected healthy volunteers, three of them men and five women. HCMV serostatus was determined by detecting HCMV-specific IgG in serum with a commercial ELISA kit. MIGEC was used to demultiplex reads and group the reads by UMI, and MiTCR was used to assemble and quantify clonotypes. To exclude erroneous sequences, any TCR cDNA sequence not supported by at least two reads was discarded. The tcR package was used for downstream repertoire analysis, with clonotypes matched between fractions based on CDR3 nucleotide sequence plus V segment. VDJmatch was used to annotate antigen specificity against VDJdb, with one amino acid substitution in CDR3 allowed.

Recombination connected TRBV29-1 to TRBJ2-5; 8 nucleotides in the junction match TRBD2. The material sequenced was CD4+ T cells sorted from blood. This clonotype was obtained from a woman aged 18-29 years in good health. Here is the DNA: TGCAGCGTTGCCGGGGGGGGCGGCGAGACCCAGTACTTC. It encodes CSVAGGGGETQYF.